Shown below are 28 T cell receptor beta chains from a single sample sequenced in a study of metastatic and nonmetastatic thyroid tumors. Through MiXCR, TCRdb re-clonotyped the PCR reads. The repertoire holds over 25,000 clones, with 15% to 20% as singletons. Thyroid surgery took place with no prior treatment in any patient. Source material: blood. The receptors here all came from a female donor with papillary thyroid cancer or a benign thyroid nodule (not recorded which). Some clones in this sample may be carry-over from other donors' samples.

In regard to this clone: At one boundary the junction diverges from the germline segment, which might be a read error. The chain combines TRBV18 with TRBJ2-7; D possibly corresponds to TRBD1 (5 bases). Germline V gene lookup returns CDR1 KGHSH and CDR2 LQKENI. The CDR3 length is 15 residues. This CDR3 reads CASSPRQSPLSDQNF. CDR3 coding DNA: TGTGCCAGCTCACCCCGACAGTCCCCACTCTCGGATCAGAACTTC.

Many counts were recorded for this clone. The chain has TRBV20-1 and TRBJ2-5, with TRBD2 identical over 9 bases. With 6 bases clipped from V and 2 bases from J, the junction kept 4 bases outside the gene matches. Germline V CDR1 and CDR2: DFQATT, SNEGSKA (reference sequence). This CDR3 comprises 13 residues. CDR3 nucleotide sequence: TGCAGTGCGCACGCGGGGGGGCAAGAGACCCAGTACTTC. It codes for CSAHAGGQETQYF.

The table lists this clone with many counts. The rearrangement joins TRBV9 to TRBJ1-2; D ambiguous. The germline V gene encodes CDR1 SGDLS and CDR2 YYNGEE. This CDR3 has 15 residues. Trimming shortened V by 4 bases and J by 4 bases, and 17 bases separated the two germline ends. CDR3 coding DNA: TGTGCCAGCAGCACAGAAAGTGGACGACTCTATGGCTACACCTTC. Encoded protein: CASSTESGRLYGYTF.

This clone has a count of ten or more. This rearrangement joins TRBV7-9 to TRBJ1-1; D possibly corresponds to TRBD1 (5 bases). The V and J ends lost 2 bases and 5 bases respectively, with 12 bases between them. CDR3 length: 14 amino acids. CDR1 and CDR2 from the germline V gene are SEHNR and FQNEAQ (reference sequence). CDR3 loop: CASSLRGGGTEAFF. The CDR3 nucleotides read TGTGCCAGCAGCTTAAGGGGCGGAGGAACTGAAGCTTTCTTT.

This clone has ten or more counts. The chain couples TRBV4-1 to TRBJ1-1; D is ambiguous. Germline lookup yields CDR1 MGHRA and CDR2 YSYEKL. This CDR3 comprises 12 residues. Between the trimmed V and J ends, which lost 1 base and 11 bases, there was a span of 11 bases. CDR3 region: CASSQVGDGAFF. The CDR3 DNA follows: TGCGCCAGCAGCCAAGTAGGTGACGGTGCTTTCTTT.

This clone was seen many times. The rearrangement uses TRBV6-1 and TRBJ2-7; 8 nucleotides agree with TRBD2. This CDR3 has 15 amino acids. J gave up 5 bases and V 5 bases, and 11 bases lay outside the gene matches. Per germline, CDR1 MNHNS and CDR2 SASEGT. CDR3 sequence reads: CASSYLGLAHNEQYF. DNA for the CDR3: TGTGCCAGCAGTTATTTAGGACTAGCTCATAACGAGCAGTACTTC.

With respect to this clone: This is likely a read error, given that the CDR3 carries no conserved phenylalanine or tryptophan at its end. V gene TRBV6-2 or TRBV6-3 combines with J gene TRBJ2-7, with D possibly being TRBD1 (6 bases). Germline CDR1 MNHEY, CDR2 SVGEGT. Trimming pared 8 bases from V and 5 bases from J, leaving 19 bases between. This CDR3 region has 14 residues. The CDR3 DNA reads TGTGCCAGCCCGGAGTGGGGGCCCGGCAACGAGCAGTACTAC. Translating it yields CASPEWGPGNEQYY.

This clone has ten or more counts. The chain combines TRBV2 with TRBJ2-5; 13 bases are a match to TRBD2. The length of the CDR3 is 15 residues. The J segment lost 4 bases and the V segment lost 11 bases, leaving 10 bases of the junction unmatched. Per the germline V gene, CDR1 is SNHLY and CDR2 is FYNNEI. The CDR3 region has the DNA TGTGCCTCCCAGACCGGGACTAGCGGGGTAGAGACCCAGTACTTC. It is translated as CASQTGTSGVETQYF.

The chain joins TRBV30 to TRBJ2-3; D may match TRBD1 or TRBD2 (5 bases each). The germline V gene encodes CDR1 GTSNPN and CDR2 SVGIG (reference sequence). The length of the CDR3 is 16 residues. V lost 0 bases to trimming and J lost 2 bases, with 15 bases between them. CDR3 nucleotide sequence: TGTGCCTGGAGTGTAAGGGGTAGGCGGGTCACAGATACGCAGTATTTT. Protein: CAWSVRGRRVTDTQYF.

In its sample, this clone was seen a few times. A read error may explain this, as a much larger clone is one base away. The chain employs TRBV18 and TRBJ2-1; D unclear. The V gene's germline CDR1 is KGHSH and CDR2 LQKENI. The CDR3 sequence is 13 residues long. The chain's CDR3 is CASSPLEGNERFF. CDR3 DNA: TGTGCCAGCTCACCTTTGGAAGGAAATGAGCGGTTCTTC.

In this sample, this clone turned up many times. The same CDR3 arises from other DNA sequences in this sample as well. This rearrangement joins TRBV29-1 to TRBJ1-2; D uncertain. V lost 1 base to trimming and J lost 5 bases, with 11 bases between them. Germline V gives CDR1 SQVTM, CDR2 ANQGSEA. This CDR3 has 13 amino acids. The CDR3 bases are TGCAGCGTTGAAGCAGGTCTTGCATATGGCTACACCTTC. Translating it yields CSVEAGLAYGYTF.

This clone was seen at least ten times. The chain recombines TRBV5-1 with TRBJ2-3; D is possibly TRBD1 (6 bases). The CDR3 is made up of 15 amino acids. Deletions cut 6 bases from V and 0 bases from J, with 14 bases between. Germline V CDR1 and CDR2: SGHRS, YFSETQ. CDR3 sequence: CASTPGVMSTDTQYF. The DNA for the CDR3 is TGCGCCAGCACCCCAGGGGTCATGAGCACAGATACGCAGTATTTT.

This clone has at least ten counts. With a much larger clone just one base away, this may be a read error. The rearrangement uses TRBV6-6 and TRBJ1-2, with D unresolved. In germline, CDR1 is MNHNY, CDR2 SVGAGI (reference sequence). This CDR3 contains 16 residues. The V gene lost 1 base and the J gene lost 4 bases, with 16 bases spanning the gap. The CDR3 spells CASSYLIVGGSYGYTF. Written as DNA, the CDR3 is TGTGCCAGCAGTTACTTGATTGTCGGAGGGTCCTATGGCTACACCTTC.

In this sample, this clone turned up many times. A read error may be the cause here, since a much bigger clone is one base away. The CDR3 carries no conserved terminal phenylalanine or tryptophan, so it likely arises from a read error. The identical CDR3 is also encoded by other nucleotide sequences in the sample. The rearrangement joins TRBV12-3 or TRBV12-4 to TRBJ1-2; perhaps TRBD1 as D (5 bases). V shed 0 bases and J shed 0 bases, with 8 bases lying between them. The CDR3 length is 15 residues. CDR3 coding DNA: TGTGCCAGCAGTTTAGCGGGGGAAGCTAACTATGGCTACACCCTC. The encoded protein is CASSLAGEANYGYTL.

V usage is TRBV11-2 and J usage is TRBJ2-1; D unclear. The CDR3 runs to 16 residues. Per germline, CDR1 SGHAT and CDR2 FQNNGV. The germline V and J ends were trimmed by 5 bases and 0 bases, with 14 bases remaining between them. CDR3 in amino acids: CASSPRAYSSYNEQFF. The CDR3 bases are TGTGCCAGCAGCCCCCGGGCGTACAGCTCCTACAATGAGCAGTTCTTC.

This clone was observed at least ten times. CDR3 sequence (DNA): TGTGCCAGCACGACAGACCGAATCTCCTACGAGCAGTACTTC. Amino acids: CASTTDRISYEQYF. This chain connects TRBV2 to TRBJ2-7; tentatively, D is TRBD1 (5 bases). CDR3 length equals 14 residues. The V end was cut by 7 bases, the J end by 0 bases, with 13 bases between. Looked up from germline, CDR1 is SNHLY and CDR2 is FYNNEI.

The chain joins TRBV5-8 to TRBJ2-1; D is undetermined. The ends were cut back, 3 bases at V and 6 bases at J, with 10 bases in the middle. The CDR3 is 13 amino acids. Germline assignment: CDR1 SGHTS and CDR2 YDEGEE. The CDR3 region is CASSSPRLNEQFF. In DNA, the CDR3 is TGTGCCAGCAGCTCTCCCAGGCTCAATGAGCAGTTCTTC.

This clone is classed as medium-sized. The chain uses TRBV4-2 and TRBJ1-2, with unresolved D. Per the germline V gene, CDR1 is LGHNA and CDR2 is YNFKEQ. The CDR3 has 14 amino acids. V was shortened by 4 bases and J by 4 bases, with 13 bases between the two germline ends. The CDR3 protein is CASSPSMESYGYTF. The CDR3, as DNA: TGTGCCAGCAGCCCCTCCATGGAGAGCTATGGCTACACCTTC.

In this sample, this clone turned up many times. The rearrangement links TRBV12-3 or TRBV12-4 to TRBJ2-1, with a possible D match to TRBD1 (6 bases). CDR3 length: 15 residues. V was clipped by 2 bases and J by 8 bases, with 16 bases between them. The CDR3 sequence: CASSLSRGGIDEQFF. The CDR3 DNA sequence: TGTGCCAGCAGTTTATCCAGGGGTGGAATCGATGAGCAGTTCTTC.

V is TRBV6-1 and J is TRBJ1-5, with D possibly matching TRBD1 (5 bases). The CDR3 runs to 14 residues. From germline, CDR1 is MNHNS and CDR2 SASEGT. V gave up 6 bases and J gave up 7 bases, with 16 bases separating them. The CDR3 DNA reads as TGTGCCAGCAGACCCGGGACGCCGTACCAGCCCCAGCATTTT. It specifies CASRPGTPYQPQHF.

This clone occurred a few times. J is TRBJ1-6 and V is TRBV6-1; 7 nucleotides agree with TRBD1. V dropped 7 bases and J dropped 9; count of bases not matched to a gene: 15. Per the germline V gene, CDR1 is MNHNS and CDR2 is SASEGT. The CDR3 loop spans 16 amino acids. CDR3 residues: CASIQQGILGISPLHF. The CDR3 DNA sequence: TGTGCCAGCATTCAACAGGGGATTTTGGGAATTTCACCCCTCCACTTT.

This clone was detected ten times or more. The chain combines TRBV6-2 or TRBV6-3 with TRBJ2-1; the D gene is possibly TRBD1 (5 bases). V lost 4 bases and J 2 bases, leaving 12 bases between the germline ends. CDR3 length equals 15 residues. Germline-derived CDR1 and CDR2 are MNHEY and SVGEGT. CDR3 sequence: CASSLQANTYNEQFF. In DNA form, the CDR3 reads TGTGCCAGCAGTTTACAGGCTAACACCTACAATGAGCAGTTCTTC.

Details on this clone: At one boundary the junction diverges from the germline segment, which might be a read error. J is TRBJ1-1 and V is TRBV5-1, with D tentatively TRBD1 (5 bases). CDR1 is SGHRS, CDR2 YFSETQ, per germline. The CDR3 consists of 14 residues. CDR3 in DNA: TGCACCAGCAGCGTCGGGACGGAGAACACTGAAGCTTTCTTT. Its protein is CTSSVGTENTEAFF.

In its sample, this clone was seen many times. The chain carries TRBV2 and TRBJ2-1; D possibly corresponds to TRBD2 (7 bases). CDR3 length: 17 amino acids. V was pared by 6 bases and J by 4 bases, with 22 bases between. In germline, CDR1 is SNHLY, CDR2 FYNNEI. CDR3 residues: CASSPTRGGGGYNEQFF. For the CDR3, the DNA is TGTGCCAGCAGCCCAACAAGAGGAGGGGGGGGTTACAATGAGCAGTTCTTC. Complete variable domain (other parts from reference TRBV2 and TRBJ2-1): EPEVTQTPSHQVTQMGQEVILRCVPISNHLYFYWYRQILGQKVEFLVSFYNNEISEKSEIFDDQFSVERPDGSNFTLKIRSTKLEDSAMYFCASSPTRGGGGYNEQFFGPGTRLTVL.

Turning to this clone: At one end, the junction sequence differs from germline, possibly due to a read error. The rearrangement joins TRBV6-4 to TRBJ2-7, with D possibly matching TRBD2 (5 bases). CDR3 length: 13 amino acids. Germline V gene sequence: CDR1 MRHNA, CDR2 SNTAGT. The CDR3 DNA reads TGTGCCAGCAGTGAAACCGACCGGGGAGACCAGTCCTTC. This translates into CASSETDRGDQSF.

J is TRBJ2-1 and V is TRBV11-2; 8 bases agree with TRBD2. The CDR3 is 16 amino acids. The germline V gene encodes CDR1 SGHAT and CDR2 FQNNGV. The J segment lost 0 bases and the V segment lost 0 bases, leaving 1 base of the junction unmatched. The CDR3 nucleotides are TGTGCCAGCAGCTTAGACGGGAGGGTCTCCTACAATGAGCAGTTCTTC. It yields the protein CASSLDGRVSYNEQFF. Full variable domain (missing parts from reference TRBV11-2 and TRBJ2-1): EAGVAQSPRYKIIEKRQSVAFWCNPISGHATLYWYQQILGQGPKLLIQFQNNGVVDDSQLPKDRFSAERLKGVDSTLKIQPAKLEDSAVYLCASSLDGRVSYNEQFFGPGTRLTVL.

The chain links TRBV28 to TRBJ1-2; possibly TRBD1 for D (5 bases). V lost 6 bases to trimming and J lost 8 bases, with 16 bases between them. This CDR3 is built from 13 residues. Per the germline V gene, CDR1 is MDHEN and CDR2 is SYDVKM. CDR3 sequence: CASSFRDPGGYTF. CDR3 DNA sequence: TGTGCCAGCAGCTTCCGGGACCCTGGGGGCTACACCTTC.

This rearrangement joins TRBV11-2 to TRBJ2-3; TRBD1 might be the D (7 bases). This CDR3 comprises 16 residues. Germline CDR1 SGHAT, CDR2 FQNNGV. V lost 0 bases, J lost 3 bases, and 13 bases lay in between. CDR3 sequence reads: CASSLDGAGGTDTQYF. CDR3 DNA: TGTGCCAGCAGCTTAGACGGAGCAGGGGGGACAGATACGCAGTATTTT.